The T cell receptor (beta chain) under discussion was sequenced for a study of blood T cell repertoires in COVID-19. Study information: Acute and convalescent COVID-19 specimens originated in the United States, Italy and Spain. The cDNA or gDNA used as material had been derived from T cells, B-cell-depleted T cells, or PBMCs.

Per the study methods: Researchers report that nucleated cell counts were estimated from reference gene primer amplification. The protocol was immunoSEQ multiplex PCR, while the TCRdb copy is restricted to in-frame clones and leaves out a portion. The V and J calls and the clone size are those of that table, but D and trimming were determined from the DNA. Of about 140,000 clones listed, around 80% are singletons. This clone has only one observation. Trimming removed 2 bases from V and 7 bases from J, with 12 bases in between. CDR1 is SGHTA, CDR2 FQGNSA, per germline. The CDR3 sequence is 14 residues long.

The receptor was isolated from a man in his 60s who had recovered from COVID-19. V gene TRBV7-2 combines with J gene TRBJ2-1; D not resolved. Specimen: peripheral blood. The CDR3 nucleotides read TGTGCCAGCAGCTTACGTCCCCACTTGAATGAGCAGTTCTTC. Translating it yields CASSLRPHLNEQFF.